Sequencing of this T cell receptor (beta chain) was carried out in a study of vaccination effects on CD4 cells after COVID-19. TCRdb keeps only in-frame clones here, not all; method: immunoSEQ multiplex PCR. The table lists about 66,000 clones, about 69% of them singletons. Concerning this clone itself: Its antigen is undetermined.

This CDR3 has 17 residues. Trimming took off 5 bases at V and 6 bases at J, with 22 bases between the two ends. The germline V gene has CDR1 SGHVS and CDR2 FQNEAQ. It was after nine to eleven days of culture that CD4+ T cells were isolated. This rearrangement joins TRBV7-8 to TRBJ2-2; maybe TRBD1 (6 bases). The specimen was CD4+ T cells from PBMCs cultured without peptide, collected before COVID-19 vaccination. The TCR comes from a human donor who had a prior SARS-CoV-2 infection. CDR3 sequence: CASSPGWGRLRPGELFF. The CDR3 nucleotides are TGTGCCAGCAGCCCTGGTTGGGGGCGACTTCGCCCCGGGGAGCTGTTTTTT.